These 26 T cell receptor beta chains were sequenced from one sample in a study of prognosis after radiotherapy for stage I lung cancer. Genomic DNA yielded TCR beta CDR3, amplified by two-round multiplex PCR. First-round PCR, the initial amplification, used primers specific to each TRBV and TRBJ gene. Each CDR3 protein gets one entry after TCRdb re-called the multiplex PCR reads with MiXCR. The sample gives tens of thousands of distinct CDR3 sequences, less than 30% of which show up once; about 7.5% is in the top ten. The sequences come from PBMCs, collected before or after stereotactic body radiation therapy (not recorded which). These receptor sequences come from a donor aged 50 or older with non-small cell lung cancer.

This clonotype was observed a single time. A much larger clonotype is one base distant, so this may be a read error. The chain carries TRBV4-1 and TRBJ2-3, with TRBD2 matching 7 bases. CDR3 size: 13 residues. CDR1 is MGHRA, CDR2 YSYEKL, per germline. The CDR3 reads CARSPLAGETQYF. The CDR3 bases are TGCGCCAGGAGCCCTCTCGCGGGGGAGACGCAGTATTTT.

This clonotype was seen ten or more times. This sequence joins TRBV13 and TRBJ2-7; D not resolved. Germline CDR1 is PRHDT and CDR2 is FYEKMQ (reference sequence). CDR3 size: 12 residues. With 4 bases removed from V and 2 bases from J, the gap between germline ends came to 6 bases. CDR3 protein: CASSSRPYEQYF. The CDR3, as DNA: TGTGCCAGCAGCTCCCGGCCCTACGAGCAGTACTTC.

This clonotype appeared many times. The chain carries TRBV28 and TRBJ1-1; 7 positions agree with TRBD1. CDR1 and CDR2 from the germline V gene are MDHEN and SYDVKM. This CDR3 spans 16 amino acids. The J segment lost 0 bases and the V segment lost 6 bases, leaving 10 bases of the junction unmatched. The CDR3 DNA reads TGTGCCAGCAGGACCCCGACGACAGGGATGAACACTGAAGCTTTCTTT. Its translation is CASRTPTTGMNTEAFF.

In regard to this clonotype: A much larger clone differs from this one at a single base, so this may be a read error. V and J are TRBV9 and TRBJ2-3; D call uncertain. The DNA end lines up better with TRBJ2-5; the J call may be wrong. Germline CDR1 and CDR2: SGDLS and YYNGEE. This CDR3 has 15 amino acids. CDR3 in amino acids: CASSVGGRPQDTQYF. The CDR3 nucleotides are TGTGCCAGCAGCGTAGGTGGTAGGCCCCAAGATACCCAGTACTTC.

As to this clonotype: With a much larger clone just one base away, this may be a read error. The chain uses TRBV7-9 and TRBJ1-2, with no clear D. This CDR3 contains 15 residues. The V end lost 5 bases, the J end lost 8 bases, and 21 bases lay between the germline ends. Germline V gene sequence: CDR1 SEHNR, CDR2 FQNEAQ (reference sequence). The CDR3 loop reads CASSHPIKGSMGYTF. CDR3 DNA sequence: TGTGCCAGCAGCCACCCGATAAAGGGATCCATGGGCTACACCTTC.

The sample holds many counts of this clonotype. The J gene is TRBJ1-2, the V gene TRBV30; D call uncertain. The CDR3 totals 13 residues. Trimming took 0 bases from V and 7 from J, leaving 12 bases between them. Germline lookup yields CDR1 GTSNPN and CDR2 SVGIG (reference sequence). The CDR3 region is CAWSVGGRSGYTF. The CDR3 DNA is TGTGCCTGGAGTGTGGGAGGGAGGTCTGGCTACACCTTC.

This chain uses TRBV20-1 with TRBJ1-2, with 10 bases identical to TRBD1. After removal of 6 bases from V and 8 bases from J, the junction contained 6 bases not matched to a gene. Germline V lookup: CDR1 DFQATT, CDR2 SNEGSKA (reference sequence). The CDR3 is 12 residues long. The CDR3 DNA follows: TGCAGTGCAAGGGACAGGGGAACAGGCTACACCTTC. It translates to CSARDRGTGYTF.

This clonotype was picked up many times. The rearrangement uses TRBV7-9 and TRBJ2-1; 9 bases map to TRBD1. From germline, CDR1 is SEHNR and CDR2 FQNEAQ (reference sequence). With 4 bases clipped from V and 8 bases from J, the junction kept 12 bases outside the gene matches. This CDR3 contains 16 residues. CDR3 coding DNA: TGTGCCAGCAGCTCGAGGGGGGGACAGGGCAGGGATGAGCAGTTCTTC. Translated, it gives CASSSRGGQGRDEQFF. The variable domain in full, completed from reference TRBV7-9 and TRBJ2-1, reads DTGVSQNPRHKITKRGQNVTFRCDPISEHNRLYWYRQTLGQGPEFLTYFQNEAQLEKSRLLSDRFSAERPKGSFSTLEIQRTEQGDSAMYLCASSSRGGQGRDEQFFGPGTRLTVL.

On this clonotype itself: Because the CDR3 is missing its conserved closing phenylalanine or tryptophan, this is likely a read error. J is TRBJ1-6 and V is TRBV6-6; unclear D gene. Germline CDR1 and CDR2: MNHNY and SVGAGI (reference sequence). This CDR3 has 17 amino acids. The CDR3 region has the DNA TGTGCCAGCAGTTACTCGTCACCCCTTCTCTATAATTCACACCTCCACCTT. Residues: CASSYSSPLLYNSHLHL.

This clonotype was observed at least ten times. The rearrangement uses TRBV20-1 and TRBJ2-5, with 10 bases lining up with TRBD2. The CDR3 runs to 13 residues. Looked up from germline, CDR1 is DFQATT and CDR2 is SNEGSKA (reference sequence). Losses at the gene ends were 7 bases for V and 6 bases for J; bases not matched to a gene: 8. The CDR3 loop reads CSGSGGAEKTQYF. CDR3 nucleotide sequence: TGCAGTGGGAGCGGGGGGGCCGAAAAGACCCAGTACTTC.

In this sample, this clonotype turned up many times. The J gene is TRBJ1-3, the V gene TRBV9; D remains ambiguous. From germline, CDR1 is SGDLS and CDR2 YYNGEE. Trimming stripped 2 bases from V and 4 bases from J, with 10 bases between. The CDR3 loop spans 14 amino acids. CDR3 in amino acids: CASSVAWEGNTIYF. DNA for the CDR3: TGTGCCAGCAGCGTCGCATGGGAGGGAAACACCATATATTTT.

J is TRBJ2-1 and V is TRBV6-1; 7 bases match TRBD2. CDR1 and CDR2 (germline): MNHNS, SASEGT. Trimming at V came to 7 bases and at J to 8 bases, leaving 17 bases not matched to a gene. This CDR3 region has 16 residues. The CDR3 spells CASTRANSGLRDEQFF. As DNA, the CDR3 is TGTGCCAGCACCAGAGCCAATAGCGGGCTTAGGGATGAGCAGTTCTTC.

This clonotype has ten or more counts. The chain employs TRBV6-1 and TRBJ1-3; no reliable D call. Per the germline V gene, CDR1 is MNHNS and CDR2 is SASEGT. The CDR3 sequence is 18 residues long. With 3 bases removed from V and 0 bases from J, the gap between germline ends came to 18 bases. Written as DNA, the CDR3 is TGTGCCAGCAGTGACAATTGGGGAGGAGTGTACTCTGGAAACACCATATATTTT. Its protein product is CASSDNWGGVYSGNTIYF.

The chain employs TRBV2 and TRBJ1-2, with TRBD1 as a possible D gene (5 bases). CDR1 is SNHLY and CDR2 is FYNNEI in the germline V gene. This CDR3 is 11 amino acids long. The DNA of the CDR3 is TGTGGCAGAGGGACGGGGGATGGCTACACCTTC. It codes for CGRGTGDGYTF. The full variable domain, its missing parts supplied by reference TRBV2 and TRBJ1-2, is EPEVTQTPSHQVTQMGQEVILRCVPISNHLYFYWYRQILGQKVEFLVSFYNNEISEKSEIFDDQFSVERPDGSNFTLKIRSTKLEDSAMYFCGRGTGDGYTFGSGTRLTVV.

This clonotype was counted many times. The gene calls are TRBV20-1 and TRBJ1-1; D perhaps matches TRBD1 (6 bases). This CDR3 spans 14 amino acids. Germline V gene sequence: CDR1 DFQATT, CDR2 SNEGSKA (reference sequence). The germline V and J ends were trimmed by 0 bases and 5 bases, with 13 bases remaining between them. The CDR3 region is CSARDLGGRTEAFF. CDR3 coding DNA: TGCAGTGCTAGAGATTTAGGGGGGCGAACTGAAGCTTTCTTT.

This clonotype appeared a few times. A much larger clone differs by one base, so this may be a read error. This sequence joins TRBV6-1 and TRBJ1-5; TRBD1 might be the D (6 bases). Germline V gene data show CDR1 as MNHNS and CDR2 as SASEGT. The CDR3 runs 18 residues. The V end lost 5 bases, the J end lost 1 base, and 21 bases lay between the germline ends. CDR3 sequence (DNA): TGTGCCAGCAGTCCAAACCATTCAAGGGGGGTAAGCAATCAGCCCCAGCATTTT. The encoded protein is CASSPNHSRGVSNQPQHF.

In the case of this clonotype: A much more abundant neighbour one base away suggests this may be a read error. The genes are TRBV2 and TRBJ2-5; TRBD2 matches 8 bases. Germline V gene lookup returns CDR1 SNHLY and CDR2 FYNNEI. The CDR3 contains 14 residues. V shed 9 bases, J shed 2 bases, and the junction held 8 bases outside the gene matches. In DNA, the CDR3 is TGTGCCAGGGGAGTAGCGGGGCGACAAGAGACCCAGTACTTC. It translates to CARGVAGRQETQYF.

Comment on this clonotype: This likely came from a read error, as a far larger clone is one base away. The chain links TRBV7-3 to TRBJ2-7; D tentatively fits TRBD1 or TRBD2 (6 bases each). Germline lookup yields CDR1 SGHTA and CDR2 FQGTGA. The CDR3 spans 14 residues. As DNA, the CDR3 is TGTGCCAGCAGCTTAGATCGGGGGCGGTACGAGAAGTACTTC. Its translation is CASSLDRGRYEKYF.

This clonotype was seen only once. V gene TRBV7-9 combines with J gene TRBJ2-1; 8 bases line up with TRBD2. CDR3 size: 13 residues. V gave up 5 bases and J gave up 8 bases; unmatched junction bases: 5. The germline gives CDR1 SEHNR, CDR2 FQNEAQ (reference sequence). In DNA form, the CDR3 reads TGTGCCAGCAGCACCCGGGGGGGCGATGAGCAGTTCTTC. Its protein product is CASSTRGGDEQFF.

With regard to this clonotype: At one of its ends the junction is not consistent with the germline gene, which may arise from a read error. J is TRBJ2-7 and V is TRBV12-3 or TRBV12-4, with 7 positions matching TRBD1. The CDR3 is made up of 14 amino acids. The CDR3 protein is CASILQQGNYEHYF. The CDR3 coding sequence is TGTGCCAGCATTTTACAACAGGGGAACTACGAGCATTACTTC.

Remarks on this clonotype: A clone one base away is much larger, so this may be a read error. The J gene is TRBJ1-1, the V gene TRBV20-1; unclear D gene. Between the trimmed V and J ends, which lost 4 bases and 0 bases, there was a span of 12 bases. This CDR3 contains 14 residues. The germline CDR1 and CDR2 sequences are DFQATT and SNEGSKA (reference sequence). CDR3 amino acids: CSATKRSMNTEAFF. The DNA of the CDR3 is TGCAGTGCTACGAAACGCAGCATGAACACTGAAGCTTTCTTT.

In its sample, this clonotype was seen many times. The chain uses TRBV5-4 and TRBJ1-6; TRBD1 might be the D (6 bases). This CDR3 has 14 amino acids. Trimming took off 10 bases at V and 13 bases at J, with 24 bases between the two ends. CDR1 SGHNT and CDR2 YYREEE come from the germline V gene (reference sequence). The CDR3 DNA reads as TGTGCCGGTAGACAGGAGTTAGGAGTAGGCCCCCTCCACTTT. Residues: CAGRQELGVGPLHF.

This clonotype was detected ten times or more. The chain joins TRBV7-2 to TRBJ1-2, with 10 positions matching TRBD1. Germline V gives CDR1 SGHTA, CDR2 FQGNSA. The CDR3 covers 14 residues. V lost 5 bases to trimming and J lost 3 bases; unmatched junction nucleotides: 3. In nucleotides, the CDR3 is TGTGCCAGCAGCCCGGACAGGGGGGACTATGGCTACACCTTC. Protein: CASSPDRGDYGYTF.

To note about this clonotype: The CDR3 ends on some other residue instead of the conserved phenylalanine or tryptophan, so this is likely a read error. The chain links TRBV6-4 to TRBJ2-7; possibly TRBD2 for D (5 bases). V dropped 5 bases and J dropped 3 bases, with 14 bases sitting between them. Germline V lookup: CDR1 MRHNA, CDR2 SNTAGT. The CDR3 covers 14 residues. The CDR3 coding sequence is TGTGCCAGCAGTTACGGCGGGTGGAGCTACGAGCAGTACCTC. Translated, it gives CASSYGGWSYEQYL.

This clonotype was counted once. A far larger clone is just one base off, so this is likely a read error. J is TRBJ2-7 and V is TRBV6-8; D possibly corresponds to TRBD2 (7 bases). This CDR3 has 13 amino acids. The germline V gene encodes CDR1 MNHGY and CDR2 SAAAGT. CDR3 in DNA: TGTGCCAGCGCCGTTACGGGGGGCTACGATCAGTACTTC. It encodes CASAVTGGYDQYF.

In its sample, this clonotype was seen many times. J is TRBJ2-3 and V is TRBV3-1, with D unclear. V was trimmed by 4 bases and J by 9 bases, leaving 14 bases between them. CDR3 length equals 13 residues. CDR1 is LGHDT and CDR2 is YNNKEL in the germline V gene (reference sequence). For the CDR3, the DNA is TGTGCCAGCAGCCTACGACTGGCTGGGACGCAGTATTTT. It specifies CASSLRLAGTQYF.